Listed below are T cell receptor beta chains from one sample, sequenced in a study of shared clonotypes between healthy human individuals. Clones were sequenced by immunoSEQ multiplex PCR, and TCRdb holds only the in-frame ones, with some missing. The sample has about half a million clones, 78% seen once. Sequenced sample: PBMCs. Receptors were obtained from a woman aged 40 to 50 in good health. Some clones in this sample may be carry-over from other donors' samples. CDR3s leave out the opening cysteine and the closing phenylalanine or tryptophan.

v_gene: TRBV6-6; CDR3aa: ASSREQGLYEQY
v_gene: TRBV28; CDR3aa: ASSIAGDETQY
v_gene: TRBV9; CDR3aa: ASSVSGRDYEQY
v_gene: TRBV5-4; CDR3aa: ASSLATMGEYGYT
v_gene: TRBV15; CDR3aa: ATGREVTYEQY
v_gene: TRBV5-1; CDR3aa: ASNPGQIGETQY
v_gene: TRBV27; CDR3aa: ASSLNPGQVEKLF
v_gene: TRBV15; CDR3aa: ATSRGGVVVDGYT
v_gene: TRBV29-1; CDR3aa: SVATGGEGEQF
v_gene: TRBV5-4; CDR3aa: ASTSGGLQETQY
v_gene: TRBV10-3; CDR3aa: ATVAGHSPNYGYT
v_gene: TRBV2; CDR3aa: ASIPGFDTQY
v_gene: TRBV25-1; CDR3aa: ASSELRRGVTDTQY
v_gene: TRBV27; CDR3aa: ASSADMRGMGTEAF
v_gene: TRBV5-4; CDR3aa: ASSHPGTGLYEQY
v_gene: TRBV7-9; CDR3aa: ASSLRPAGDADTQY
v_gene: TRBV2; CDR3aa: ASSGAARGPGELF
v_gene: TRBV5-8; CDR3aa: ASALAGSSYEQY
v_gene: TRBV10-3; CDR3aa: AISPSGQPFYGCT
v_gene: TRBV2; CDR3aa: ASSGVNSGANVLT
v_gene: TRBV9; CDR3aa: ASSVEGLAPSYEQY
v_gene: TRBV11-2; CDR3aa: ASSLRLAGQETQY
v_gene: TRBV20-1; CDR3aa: SAREGDEQY
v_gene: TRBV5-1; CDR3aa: ASSLTSGSNYEQY
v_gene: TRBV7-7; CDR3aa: ASSSTTGVDYNEQF
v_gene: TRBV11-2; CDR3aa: ASSPREWRLAKNIQY
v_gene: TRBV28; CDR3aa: ASSLGTPGLAGGNTGELF
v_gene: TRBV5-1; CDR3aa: ASSSRDDRH
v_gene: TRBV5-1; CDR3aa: ASSLEGIQPQH
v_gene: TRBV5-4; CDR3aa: ASSLDRTYEQY
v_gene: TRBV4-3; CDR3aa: ASSLDRWYEQY
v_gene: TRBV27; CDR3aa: ASSPGVDTVFYNEQF
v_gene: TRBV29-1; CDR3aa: SAAGTSGINTGELF
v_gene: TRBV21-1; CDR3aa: ASTMTEERPPQH
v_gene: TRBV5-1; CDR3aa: ASSFFLGIGGANVLT
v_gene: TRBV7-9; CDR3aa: ASSRYDTEAF
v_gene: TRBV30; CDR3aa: ACGSKGHWRGYT
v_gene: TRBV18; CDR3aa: ASSSLPGRDIQY
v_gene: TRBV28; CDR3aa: ASSSPSPYSNQPQH
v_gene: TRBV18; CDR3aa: ASSPGTSIGELF
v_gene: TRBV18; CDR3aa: ASSTSGTDTQY
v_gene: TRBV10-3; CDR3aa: ASKGARPDTQY
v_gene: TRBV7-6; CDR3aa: ASSSRGQGRSGNTIY
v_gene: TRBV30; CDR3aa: AWSLAELTGELF
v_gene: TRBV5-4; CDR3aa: ASSLGTSGFQETQY
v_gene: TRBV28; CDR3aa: ASSFVGLGNTIY
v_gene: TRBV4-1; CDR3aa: ASSQEWGDRDYEQY
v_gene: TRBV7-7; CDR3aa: ASSLDTGWEQF
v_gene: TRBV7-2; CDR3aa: ASSFSGSGTGELF
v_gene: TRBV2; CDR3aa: ASHRTRSDQETQY
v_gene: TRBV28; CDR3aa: ASSRPMGAF
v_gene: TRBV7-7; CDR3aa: ASSQDRSGELF
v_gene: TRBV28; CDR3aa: ASSLTSGGRGNQPQH
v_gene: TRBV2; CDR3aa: ASSEGWGEGYGYT
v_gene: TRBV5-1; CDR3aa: ASSFFRETQY